The rows below give T cell receptor beta chains drawn from one sample of a study of T cells after yellow fever vaccination. One entry per CDR3 protein results from TCRdb running MiXCR on the 5' RACE reads. Here the sample spans 500,000 to 650,000 distinct CDR3 sequences, roughly 13% being singletons. Material: PBMCs, obtained on the day of the yellow fever booster vaccination. The receptor set was obtained from a man under 40 who received the YFV17D yellow fever vaccine. Both conserved end residues are part of each CDR3. The D gene is left open where the match is weak. Clone size is given for some rows only: seen once, a few or many times, or a class if the clone is expanded.

clone size: .
J gene: TRBJ2-7
D gene: .
V gene: TRBV19
CDR3 DNA: TGTGCCAGTCGGAGTAAAGGAGGGACAATCCACGAGCAGTACTTC
CDR3 protein: CASRSKGGTIHEQYF

clone size: few
J gene: TRBJ1-5
D gene: .
V gene: TRBV5-8
CDR3 DNA: TGTGCCAGCAATCCGAAAGGGCCTCAGAGTCAGCCCCAGCATTTT
CDR3 protein: CASNPKGPQSQPQHF

clone size: .
J gene: TRBJ2-7
D gene: .
V gene: TRBV4-3
CDR3 DNA: TGCGCCAGCAGCCACCTGGGGGGAGAAGGCGCCTACGAGCAGTACTTC
CDR3 protein: CASSHLGGEGAYEQYF

clone size: few
J gene: TRBJ1-1
D gene: .
V gene: TRBV15
CDR3 DNA: TGTGCCACCAGCTATGGGGGGAACACTGAAGCTTTCTTT
CDR3 protein: CATSYGGNTEAFF

clone size: .
J gene: TRBJ2-5
D gene: .
V gene: TRBV5-1
CDR3 DNA: TGCGCCAGCTGCTTACAGGGAAGAGAGGAGACCCAGTACTTC
CDR3 protein: CASCLQGREETQYF

clone size: few
J gene: TRBJ2-2
D gene: TRBD1
V gene: TRBV20-1
CDR3 DNA: TGCAGTGCTAGCCGCGGACAGGGGACCGGGGAGCTGTTTTTT
CDR3 protein: CSASRGQGTGELFF

clone size: few
J gene: TRBJ2-1
D gene: TRBD2
V gene: TRBV20-1
CDR3 DNA: TGCAGTGCTAGAGATTTTGCGGGAGAGGCCTACAATGAGCAGTTCTTC
CDR3 protein: CSARDFAGEAYNEQFF

clone size: .
J gene: TRBJ2-7
D gene: TRBD2
V gene: TRBV7-2
CDR3 DNA: TGTGCCAGCAGCAGACTAGCGGGAGGTAACGAGCAGTACTTC
CDR3 protein: CASSRLAGGNEQYF

clone size: .
J gene: TRBJ2-3
D gene: .
V gene: TRBV7-2
CDR3 DNA: TGTGCCAGCAGCTGGCCGACAGGGACTACAGATACGCAGTATTTT
CDR3 protein: CASSWPTGTTDTQYF

clone size: .
J gene: TRBJ2-2
D gene: TRBD1
V gene: TRBV3-1
CDR3 DNA: TGTGCCAGCAGCCTCCTACACACAGGGGGGTCCGGGGAGCTGTTTTTT
CDR3 protein: CASSLLHTGGSGELFF

clone size: few
J gene: TRBJ2-4
D gene: TRBD1
V gene: TRBV20-1
CDR3 DNA: TGCAGTGCTAGCCACAGGGGGCAGGTTAGATACATTCAGTACTTC
CDR3 protein: CSASHRGQVRYIQYF

clone size: few
J gene: TRBJ2-1
D gene: TRBD2
V gene: TRBV29-1
CDR3 DNA: TGCAGCGCTGACGTAGCGGGAGGGCGGGAGCAGTTCTTC
CDR3 protein: CSADVAGGREQFF

clone size: .
J gene: TRBJ2-7
D gene: .
V gene: TRBV2
CDR3 DNA: TGTGCCAGCAATCCTGCATCCGGGTTCGGCGAGCAGTACTTC
CDR3 protein: CASNPASGFGEQYF

clone size: .
J gene: TRBJ2-1
D gene: .
V gene: TRBV12-3/TRBV12-4
CDR3 DNA: TGTGCCAGCAGCCAACTCGATTCCGGGGCACCCTACAATGAGCAGTTCTTC
CDR3 protein: CASSQLDSGAPYNEQFF

clone size: .
J gene: TRBJ1-1
D gene: .
V gene: TRBV5-1
CDR3 DNA: TGCGCCAGCAGCTTCGGAACAGGGTTAGGGGACACTGAAGCTTTCTTT
CDR3 protein: CASSFGTGLGDTEAFF

clone size: few
J gene: TRBJ1-3
D gene: .
V gene: TRBV12-3/TRBV12-4
CDR3 DNA: TGTGCCAGCAGTTTAGACCCGACACGGGGGGACACCATATATTTT
CDR3 protein: CASSLDPTRGDTIYF

clone size: many
J gene: TRBJ1-5
D gene: .
V gene: TRBV27
CDR3 DNA: TGTGCCAGCAGTTTGCGGGGCAAAAAAAATCAGCCCCAGCATTTT
CDR3 protein: CASSLRGKKNQPQHF

clone size: .
J gene: TRBJ1-2
D gene: .
V gene: TRBV29-1
CDR3 DNA: TGCAGCGTCCTTATTGAAAACTATGGCTACACCTTC
CDR3 protein: CSVLIENYGYTF

clone size: few
J gene: TRBJ2-1
D gene: TRBD2
V gene: TRBV12-3/TRBV12-4
CDR3 DNA: TGTGCCAGCGGGACTAGCGGGATTGATGAGCAGTTCTTC
CDR3 protein: CASGTSGIDEQFF

clone size: few
J gene: TRBJ2-7
D gene: TRBD2
V gene: TRBV6-1
CDR3 DNA: TGTGCCAGCACCACTAGCGGGAGAGGCGAGCAGTACTTC
CDR3 protein: CASTTSGRGEQYF

clone size: .
J gene: TRBJ2-1
D gene: TRBD2
V gene: TRBV20-1
CDR3 DNA: TGCAGTGCTCCACCCGCGGGAGGGCAAGCAAATGAGCAGTTCTTC
CDR3 protein: CSAPPAGGQANEQFF

clone size: .
J gene: TRBJ2-2
D gene: .
V gene: TRBV20-1
CDR3 DNA: TGCAGTGCTAGAGATAGTTCCGCCGGAGGGGAGCTGTTTTTT
CDR3 protein: CSARDSSAGGELFF

clone size: .
J gene: TRBJ1-2
D gene: .
V gene: TRBV4-3
CDR3 DNA: TGCGCCAGCAGCCAAGACGCAGGTTACTATGGCTACACCTTC
CDR3 protein: CASSQDAGYYGYTF

clone size: many
J gene: TRBJ2-7
D gene: .
V gene: TRBV4-3
CDR3 DNA: TGCGCCAGCAGCCAAGTGGCAGCCGGGGTCTACGAGCAGTACTTC
CDR3 protein: CASSQVAAGVYEQYF

clone size: few
J gene: TRBJ2-1
D gene: TRBD1
V gene: TRBV28
CDR3 DNA: TGTGCCAGCAGTTTGGACAGGACCGTGTACAATGAGCAGTTCTTC
CDR3 protein: CASSLDRTVYNEQFF

clone size: .
J gene: TRBJ2-7
D gene: .
V gene: TRBV19
CDR3 DNA: TGTGCCAGTAGTATAGGGGAGGCCGGGTACGAGCAGTACTTC
CDR3 protein: CASSIGEAGYEQYF

clone size: few
J gene: TRBJ1-6
D gene: .
V gene: TRBV7-2
CDR3 DNA: TGTGCCAGCAGCTCTGTTAGTCGCTTGGGCTCACCCCTCCACTTT
CDR3 protein: CASSSVSRLGSPLHF

clone size: few
J gene: TRBJ1-1
D gene: .
V gene: TRBV9
CDR3 DNA: TGTGCCAGCAGCACCTCGCGGCTGAACACTGAAGCTTTCTTT
CDR3 protein: CASSTSRLNTEAFF

clone size: .
J gene: TRBJ2-5
D gene: .
V gene: TRBV12-3/TRBV12-4
CDR3 DNA: TGTGCCAGCAGTTTTTGGAGTGGGGAGACCCAGTACTTC
CDR3 protein: CASSFWSGETQYF

clone size: few
J gene: TRBJ2-2
D gene: .
V gene: TRBV10-3
CDR3 DNA: TGTGCCGAAGCGACGGGGGACCCCGGGGAGCTGTTTTTT
CDR3 protein: CAEATGDPGELFF

clone size: once
J gene: TRBJ2-1
D gene: TRBD2
V gene: TRBV6-2/TRBV6-3
CDR3 DNA: TGTGCCAGCAGTTTCCAACGGGGGGTTGAGCAGTTCTTC
CDR3 protein: CASSFQRGVEQFF

clone size: few
J gene: TRBJ2-2
D gene: TRBD2
V gene: TRBV27
CDR3 DNA: TGTGCCAGCACCACCGGGGGGGAGTGGGCCGGGGAGCTGTTTTTT
CDR3 protein: CASTTGGEWAGELFF

clone size: few
J gene: TRBJ1-1
D gene: .
V gene: TRBV15
CDR3 DNA: TGTGCCACCAGCAGAGGGTTATCAAACACTGAAGCTTTCTTT
CDR3 protein: CATSRGLSNTEAFF

clone size: few
J gene: TRBJ2-5
D gene: TRBD2
V gene: TRBV14
CDR3 DNA: TGTGCCAGCAGCCACGGGGGGGGGCAGGCCGAGACCCAGTACTTC
CDR3 protein: CASSHGGGQAETQYF

clone size: few
J gene: TRBJ2-3
D gene: TRBD2
V gene: TRBV5-1
CDR3 DNA: TGCGCCAGCAGCCCAGGGACTAGCGGGAGAAGCACAGATACGCAGTATTTT
CDR3 protein: CASSPGTSGRSTDTQYF

clone size: .
J gene: TRBJ2-3
D gene: .
V gene: TRBV2
CDR3 DNA: TGTGCCAGCAGATTTCAGGGCGATACGCAGTATTTT
CDR3 protein: CASRFQGDTQYF

clone size: .
J gene: TRBJ2-3
D gene: TRBD2
V gene: TRBV9
CDR3 DNA: TGTGCCAGCAGCGGTGCTAGCGGGAGTGGCGATACGCAGTATTTT
CDR3 protein: CASSGASGSGDTQYF

clone size: .
J gene: TRBJ1-5
D gene: .
V gene: TRBV20-1
CDR3 DNA: TGCAGTGCTAGGGATGGACAGTCTAATAGCAATCAGCCCCAGCATTTT
CDR3 protein: CSARDGQSNSNQPQHF

clone size: few
J gene: TRBJ2-5
D gene: .
V gene: TRBV6-2/TRBV6-3
CDR3 DNA: TGTGCCAGCAGACCCCTCGGGGCAGGGGAAGAGACCCAGTACTTC
CDR3 protein: CASRPLGAGEETQYF

clone size: few
J gene: TRBJ2-7
D gene: .
V gene: TRBV27
CDR3 DNA: TGTGCCAGCAGTTTTGGGGACGGAGTTGAGCAGTACTTC
CDR3 protein: CASSFGDGVEQYF

clone size: .
J gene: TRBJ2-7
D gene: .
V gene: TRBV5-1
CDR3 DNA: TGCGCCAGCAGCTCCGGCGGCAGAGACTACGAGCAGTACTTC
CDR3 protein: CASSSGGRDYEQYF

clone size: few
J gene: TRBJ2-1
D gene: .
V gene: TRBV25-1
CDR3 DNA: TGTGCCAGCAGTGAATTTGTAGGGGTAGGGTCCTACAATGAGCAGTTCTTC
CDR3 protein: CASSEFVGVGSYNEQFF

clone size: .
J gene: TRBJ2-7
D gene: .
V gene: TRBV5-1
CDR3 DNA: TGCGCCAGCAGCTCCGCGACATTAACCTACGAGCAGTACTTC
CDR3 protein: CASSSATLTYEQYF

clone size: many
J gene: TRBJ2-7
D gene: .
V gene: TRBV12-3/TRBV12-4
CDR3 DNA: TGTGCCAGCAGTCAGACAGGCCACGAGCAGTACTTC
CDR3 protein: CASSQTGHEQYF

clone size: .
J gene: TRBJ2-1
D gene: .
V gene: TRBV28
CDR3 DNA: TGTGCCAGCAGTTTTAGGGACTGGTATAGGAATGAGCAGTTCTTC
CDR3 protein: CASSFRDWYRNEQFF

clone size: many
J gene: TRBJ2-5
D gene: TRBD2
V gene: TRBV20-1
CDR3 DNA: TGCAGTGCTAGAGATACACTAGCGGGAAAAGAGACCCAGTACTTC
CDR3 protein: CSARDTLAGKETQYF

clone size: .
J gene: TRBJ1-2
D gene: TRBD1
V gene: TRBV28
CDR3 DNA: TGTGCCAGCAGGCTACCGGGACAGGGGAACCGTGGCTACACCTTC
CDR3 protein: CASRLPGQGNRGYTF

clone size: .
J gene: TRBJ2-7
D gene: .
V gene: TRBV7-9
CDR3 DNA: TGTGCCAGCCTAGGTTGGGCCGGCAGCTCCTACGAGCAGTACTTC
CDR3 protein: CASLGWAGSSYEQYF

clone size: .
J gene: TRBJ2-7
D gene: TRBD2
V gene: TRBV29-1
CDR3 DNA: TGCAGCGTGAGGACTAGCGGGACGACCGACAACGAGCAGTACTTC
CDR3 protein: CSVRTSGTTDNEQYF

clone size: .
J gene: TRBJ2-7
D gene: TRBD1
V gene: TRBV5-5
CDR3 DNA: TGTGCCAGCAGCATCTCGACAGGGAACTACGAGCAGTACTTC
CDR3 protein: CASSISTGNYEQYF

clone size: few
J gene: TRBJ2-7
D gene: TRBD2
V gene: TRBV9
CDR3 DNA: TGTGCCAGCAGCTCCCTAGCGGGAGGGCGGTCCTACGAGCAGTACTTC
CDR3 protein: CASSSLAGGRSYEQYF

clone size: few
J gene: TRBJ2-3
D gene: TRBD1
V gene: TRBV30
CDR3 DNA: TGTGCCTGGAGCCTAGCAGCAGGGGGCAGGGCAGATACGCAGTATTTT
CDR3 protein: CAWSLAAGGRADTQYF

clone size: once
J gene: TRBJ2-7
D gene: .
V gene: TRBV15
CDR3 DNA: TGTGCCACCAGCAGAGATTCCAGGGGAGCTTACGAGCAGTACTTC
CDR3 protein: CATSRDSRGAYEQYF